These 20 T cell receptor beta chains were sequenced from one sample in a study of blood T cell repertoires in COVID-19. Profiled with immunoSEQ multiplex PCR; TCRdb holds only in-frame clones, not every one. The data contain about 230,000 clones, over 75% of them seen just once; the ten biggest clones take up about 9.9%. The material sequenced was peripheral blood. These receptors originate from a man aged 45-65 years with COVID-19, enrolled during active disease.

The chain combines TRBV6-5 with TRBJ2-7, with 9 bases that match TRBD1. Trimming at V came to 5 bases and at J to 7 bases, leaving 9 bases not matched to a gene. The CDR3 sequence is 14 residues long. CDR1 and CDR2 from the germline V gene are MNHEY and SVGAGI. As DNA, the CDR3 is TGTGCCAGCAGTAAACCGGGACAGGGCGGGGAGCAGTACTTC. This codes for CASSKPGQGGEQYF.

This rearrangement joins TRBV19 to TRBJ2-7; 8 bases map to TRBD2. There are 14 residues in the CDR3. Germline trimming cut 10 bases from V and 0 bases from J; bases unmatched to any gene: 8. Looked up from germline, CDR1 is LNHDA and CDR2 is SQIVND (reference sequence). CDR3 protein: CATRSGGSSYEQYF. DNA for the CDR3: TGTGCCACTAGGAGCGGGGGTAGCTCCTACGAGCAGTACTTC. Full variable domain (missing parts from reference TRBV19 and TRBJ2-7): DGGITQSPKYLFRKEGQNVTLSCEQNLNHDAMYWYRQDPGQGLRLIYYSQIVNDFQKGDIAEGYSVSREKKESFPLTVTSAQKNPTAFYLCATRSGGSSYEQYFGPGTRLTVT.

The CDR3 region has the DNA TGTGCCAGCAGCTTGGGGACTAGCGGGGGTCTCGCAGATACGCAGTATTTT. This sequence encodes CASSLGTSGGLADTQYF. This chain connects TRBV7-9 to TRBJ2-3; 14 bases map to TRBD2. CDR1 and CDR2 (germline): SEHNR, FQNEAQ (reference sequence). V dropped 3 bases and J dropped 4; count of bases not matched to a gene: 6. This CDR3 region has 17 residues. The variable domain in full, with the rest retrieved from reference TRBV7-9 and TRBJ2-3, is DTGVSQNPRHKITKRGQNVTFRCDPISEHNRLYWYRQTLGQGPEFLTYFQNEAQLEKSRLLSDRFSAERPKGSFSTLEIQRTEQGDSAMYLCASSLGTSGGLADTQYFGPGTRLTVL.

The chain links TRBV27 to TRBJ1-1; tentative D call: TRBD1 (6 bases). Looked up from germline, CDR1 is MNHEY and CDR2 is SMNVEV (reference sequence). The length of the CDR3 is 16 residues. V lost 6 bases, J lost 4 bases, and 21 bases lay in between. The CDR3 DNA is TGTGCCAGCAGCTCCTCCGGGGGGGGCTTGGGCACTGAAGCTTTCTTT. This codes for CASSSSGGGLGTEAFF.

This chain joins TRBV19 and TRBJ1-5; no firm D call. The CDR3 has 15 amino acids. Between the trimmed V and J ends, which lost 2 bases and 1 base, there was a span of 9 bases. Per germline, CDR1 LNHDA and CDR2 SQIVND (reference sequence). For the CDR3, the DNA is TGTGCCAGTAGTATACGAGGGATCAGCAATCAGCCCCAGCATTTT. As protein: CASSIRGISNQPQHF.

The chain couples TRBV9 to TRBJ2-1; 7 bases are shared with TRBD2. The germline V gene encodes CDR1 SGDLS and CDR2 YYNGEE. The CDR3 runs to 13 residues. Unmatched junction bases numbered 4, after V lost 4 bases and J lost 6 bases. CDR3 DNA: TGTGCCAGCAGCACTGGACTAGTCAATGAGCAGTTCTTC. Residues: CASSTGLVNEQFF.

The J gene is TRBJ1-1, the V gene TRBV5-5; D is undetermined. The V end lost 6 bases, the J end lost 2 bases, and 11 bases lay between the germline ends. The CDR3 has 13 amino acids. CDR1 is SGHKS and CDR2 is YYEKEE in the germline V gene (reference sequence). The CDR3 bases are TGTGCCAGCAATTTTGGAGATAACACTGAAGCTTTCTTT. Residues: CASNFGDNTEAFF.

The chain combines TRBV27 with TRBJ2-1; TRBD2 might be the D (6 bases). Germline V gene sequence: CDR1 MNHEY, CDR2 SMNVEV (reference sequence). Trimming removed 5 bases from V and 4 bases from J, with 18 bases in between. CDR3 length: 16 residues. The CDR3 nucleotides read TGTGCCAGCAGTCCAAGGAGGGCCTCCTGGTACAATGAGCAGTTCTTC. This translates into CASSPRRASWYNEQFF.

This rearrangement joins TRBV27 to TRBJ1-5, with TRBD1 matching over 9 bases. Unmatched junction bases numbered 8, after V lost 6 bases and J lost 5 bases. The CDR3 loop spans 15 amino acids. Germline CDR1 reads MNHEY; CDR2 reads SMNVEV (reference sequence). The chain's CDR3 is CASRRGQGLYQPQHF. DNA of the CDR3: TGTGCCAGCAGGAGGGGACAGGGTTTATATCAGCCCCAGCATTTT.

The chain links TRBV9 to TRBJ2-7; 8 bases agree with TRBD1. Germline CDR1 reads SGDLS; CDR2 reads YYNGEE. The CDR3 is 15 residues long. Unmatched junction bases numbered 8, after V lost 0 bases and J lost 6 bases. The CDR3 here is CASSVDRQGRSEQYF. The CDR3 DNA reads TGTGCCAGCAGCGTAGACAGACAGGGGAGAAGCGAGCAGTACTTC. Using reference TRBV9 and TRBJ2-7 for the parts outside the CDR3, the full variable domain is DSGVTQTPKHLITATGQRVTLRCSPRSGDLSVYWYQQSLDQGLQFLIQYYNGEERAKGNILERFSAQQFPDLHSELNLSSLELGDSALYFCASSVDRQGRSEQYFGPGTRLTVT.

The CDR3 sequence is CASRPRGHTYEQYF. The CDR3 DNA reads TGTGCCAGCAGGCCCAGGGGACACACATACGAGCAGTACTTC. This rearrangement joins TRBV2 to TRBJ2-7, with D perhaps matching TRBD1 (6 bases). V lost 6 bases, J lost 4 bases, and 16 bases lay in between. The germline gives CDR1 SNHLY, CDR2 FYNNEI. This CDR3 has 14 amino acids.

The V gene is TRBV25-1, the J gene TRBJ1-6, with 12 bases matching TRBD1. This CDR3 is 16 amino acids long. Trimming took 3 bases from V and 8 from J; bases not matched to a gene: 5. In germline, CDR1 is MGHDK, CDR2 SYGVNS. Here the CDR3 reads CASSDGDRGLHSPLHF. CDR3 in DNA: TGTGCCAGCAGTGACGGGGACAGGGGGCTACATTCACCCCTCCACTTT.

The gene calls are TRBV5-1 and TRBJ1-3; D remains unclear. Per germline, CDR1 SGHRS and CDR2 YFSETQ. Trimming pared 3 bases from V and 0 bases from J, leaving 7 bases between. The CDR3 covers 14 residues. The CDR3 DNA reads TGCGCCAGCAGCTCGGGAGTCTCTGGAAACACCATATATTTT. Encoded protein: CASSSGVSGNTIYF.

This clone has more than one count but fewer than ten. The genes are TRBV27 and TRBJ1-6, with D perhaps TRBD1 (5 bases). Trimming left V 6 bases short and J 0 bases short, with 15 bases between. CDR1 is MNHEY and CDR2 is SMNVEV in the germline V gene (reference sequence). The length of the CDR3 is 17 residues. The CDR3 sequence is CASRLLRESSYNSPLHF. Here the CDR3 DNA reads TGTGCCAGCAGATTACTCAGGGAAAGCTCCTATAATTCACCCCTCCACTTT.

The chain uses TRBV19 and TRBJ2-4; D might be TRBD1 (5 bases). The CDR3 consists of 15 residues. Trimming cost V 1 base and J 3 bases, with 10 bases left between them. Per the germline V gene, CDR1 is LNHDA and CDR2 is SQIVND (reference sequence). The CDR3 sequence is CASSIGPRDKNIQYF. The CDR3 DNA reads as TGTGCCAGTAGTATAGGTCCCAGGGACAAAAACATTCAGTACTTC.

This chain connects TRBV10-3 to TRBJ1-1, with D perhaps matching TRBD1 (6 bases). The CDR3 sequence is 13 residues long. V lost 8 bases and J 2 bases, leaving 12 bases between the germline ends. CDR1 is ENHRY and CDR2 is SYGVKD in the germline V gene. CDR3 coding DNA: TGTGCCATCCGGCCACAGGGAAACACTGAAGCTTTCTTT. Translating gives CAIRPQGNTEAFF.

The gene calls are TRBV11-3 and TRBJ2-1; TRBD2 agrees at 10 bases. Per the germline V gene, CDR1 is SGHNT and CDR2 is YENEEA. The junction had 6 bases not matched to a gene; V was cut back by 5 bases and J by 5 bases. This CDR3 contains 15 residues. The CDR3 bases are TGTGCCAGCAGCCGAAGCGGGGGGGTTAACAATGAGCAGTTCTTC. It yields the protein CASSRSGGVNNEQFF.

V and J are TRBV3-1 (or the pseudogene TRBV3-2) and TRBJ2-3; tentatively, D is TRBD2 (5 bases). CDR3 size: 16 residues. CDR1 LGHDT and CDR2 YNNKEL come from the germline V gene (reference sequence). V shed 1 base and J shed 2 bases, with 13 bases lying between them. The CDR3 sequence is CASSQGELVPTDTQYF. The CDR3 coding sequence is TGTGCCAGCAGCCAAGGTGAACTAGTCCCCACAGATACGCAGTATTTT.

This chain connects TRBV19 to TRBJ2-5, with D possibly being TRBD1 (7 bases). The germline V gene encodes CDR1 LNHDA and CDR2 SQIVND (reference sequence). CDR3 size: 15 residues. V lost 1 base and J lost 4, with 13 bases in between. The CDR3 bases are TGTGCCAGTAGTATAGCTGCAGGGGGAGGAGAGACCCAGTACTTC. It codes for CASSIAAGGGETQYF.

This clone is a singleton in its sample. The CDR3 sequence: CASSPSLAGGVNEQFF. For the CDR3, the DNA is TGTGCCAGCAGCCCCTCCCTAGCGGGGGGCGTCAATGAGCAGTTCTTC. The chain uses TRBV7-9 and TRBJ2-1; 11 nucleotides align to TRBD2. This CDR3 spans 16 amino acids. J was trimmed by 6 bases and V by 5 bases; bases with no gene match: 9. Looked up from germline, CDR1 is SEHNR and CDR2 is FQNEAQ (reference sequence).